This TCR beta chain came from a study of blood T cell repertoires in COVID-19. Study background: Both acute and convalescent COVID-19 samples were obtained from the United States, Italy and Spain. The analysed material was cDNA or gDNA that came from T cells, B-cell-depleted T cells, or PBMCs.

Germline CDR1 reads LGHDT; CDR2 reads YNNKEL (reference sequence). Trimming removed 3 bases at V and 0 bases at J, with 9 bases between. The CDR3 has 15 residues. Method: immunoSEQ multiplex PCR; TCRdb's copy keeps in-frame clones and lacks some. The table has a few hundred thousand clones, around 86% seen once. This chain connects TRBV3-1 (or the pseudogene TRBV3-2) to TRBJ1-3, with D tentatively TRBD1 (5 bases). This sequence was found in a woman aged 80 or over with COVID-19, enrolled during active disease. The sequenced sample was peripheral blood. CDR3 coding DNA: TGTGCCAGCAGCCATAGGGGCGGCTCTGGAAACACCATATATTTT. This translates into CASSHRGGSGNTIYF.